What follows is one TCR beta chain and its context. This entry comes from a study of cytomegalovirus exposure and HLA in healthy donors. Looked up from germline, CDR1 is MNHEY and CDR2 is SVGAGI. The CDR3 totals 15 residues. Trimming removed 5 bases at V and 0 bases at J, with 13 bases between. The PCR had 60 Vbeta and 13 Jbeta primers. Only in-frame clones appear in the TCRdb table, and some are missing; sequencing was by immunoSEQ multiplex PCR. The table records fewer than 200,000 clones, 65% to 85% of them present only once. Sequencing was carried out using PBMCs. The chain recombines TRBV6-5 with TRBJ1-1; possible D gene TRBD1, 5 bases. This TCR was sampled from a woman aged 45-65 years in good health and CMV-seropositive. CDR3 region: CASSHPDSLNTEAFF. CDR3 coding DNA: TGTGCCAGCAGTCATCCTGACAGCTTGAACACTGAAGCTTTCTTT.